These 2 T cell receptor beta chains came from one sample sequenced in a study of blood T cell repertoires in COVID-19. The assay was immunoSEQ multiplex PCR, and TCRdb's table has in-frame clones only and misses some. This sample has about 370,000 clones, with around 92% found just once. Sequencing used PBMCs or T cells enriched from blood (not recorded which). Receptors originate from a woman in her 30s who had recovered from COVID-19.

The chain is built from TRBV2 and TRBJ1-6; D unresolved. CDR1 and CDR2 from the germline V gene are SNHLY and FYNNEI. The CDR3 length is 14 residues. V lost 5 bases and J 9 bases, leaving 14 bases between the germline ends. Here the CDR3 reads CASSRRATGSPLHF. In DNA form, the CDR3 reads TGTGCCAGCAGTAGGCGGGCTACTGGTTCACCCCTCCACTTT.

This chain uses TRBV9 with TRBJ2-1; a weak D match, TRBD1 (6 bases). The CDR3 contains 15 residues. Per the germline V gene, CDR1 is SGDLS and CDR2 is YYNGEE. Trimming removed 6 bases from V and 2 bases from J, with 15 bases in between. The CDR3 DNA reads TGTGCCAGCACCCTAGGGGGAACAGCCTACAATGAGCAGTTCTTC. Translating gives CASTLGGTAYNEQFF.